What follows is one TCR beta chain and its context. Methods used by the authors: Researchers report that nucleated cell counts were estimated from reference gene primer amplification. Sequencing was performed with immunoSEQ multiplex PCR; in TCRdb, only in-frame clones are kept and a portion is missing. V and J calls and clone size follow that table, whereas D and trimming were derived from the DNA. This table holds approximately 74,000 clones, more than 75% found once. The source of the sample is a study of blood T cell repertoires in COVID-19. In the study overall: Specimens from acute and convalescent COVID-19 originated in the United States, Italy and Spain. In each case, the material was cDNA or gDNA derived from T cells, B-cell-depleted T cells, or PBMCs.

Per germline, CDR1 MNHEY and CDR2 SVGAGI. V lost 7 bases to trimming and J lost 3 bases; unmatched junction nucleotides: 11. The CDR3 has 15 residues. The rearrangement joins TRBV6-5 to TRBJ1-2; 7 bases map to TRBD1. Sequencing used peripheral blood. This sequence was found in a woman aged 60-75 years with acute or convalescent COVID-19. The chain's CDR3 is CASTRDSLGHYGYTF. The CDR3 region has the DNA TGTGCCAGCACCCGGGACAGCCTAGGCCACTATGGCTACACCTTC.